The 20 T cell receptor beta chains given below trace back to one sample, sequenced in a study of cytomegalovirus exposure and HLA in healthy donors. Researchers ran the PCR with 60 Vbeta and 13 Jbeta primers. Clones were sequenced by immunoSEQ multiplex PCR, and TCRdb holds only the in-frame ones, with some missing. Of tens of thousands of clones in the sample, 65% to 85% were seen once. Sequenced: PBMCs. The receptors originated from a man in his fifties or sixties in good health and CMV-seropositive.

The V call is TRBV5-8, the J call TRBJ2-3, with D perhaps matching TRBD1 (6 bases). The CDR3 covers 16 residues. Germline assignment: CDR1 SGHTS and CDR2 YDEGEE. V lost 2 bases and J 4 bases, leaving 17 bases between the germline ends. The CDR3 DNA is TGTGCCAGCAGCTTCGGACAGACGGTTAGTGCAGATACGCAGTATTTT. This encodes CASSFGQTVSADTQYF.

This clone was detected once. This chain joins TRBV19 and TRBJ1-5; D might be TRBD1 (5 bases). CDR1 is LNHDA, CDR2 SQIVND, per germline (reference sequence). V shed 5 bases and J shed 2 bases, with 19 bases lying between them. The CDR3 contains 17 residues. The CDR3 sequence: CASSSLRAGSGNQPQHF. In DNA, the CDR3 is TGTGCCAGTAGTTCTTTAAGGGCAGGGTCGGGCAATCAGCCCCAGCATTTT.

This rearrangement joins TRBV27 to TRBJ2-2; D may be TRBD2 (6 bases). The CDR3 consists of 15 residues. V shed 6 bases and J shed 4 bases, with 15 bases lying between them. CDR1 and CDR2 (germline): MNHEY, SMNVEV (reference sequence). CDR3 sequence reads: CASSVGGTVTGELFF. The CDR3 bases are TGTGCCAGCAGCGTCGGGGGAACGGTCACCGGGGAGCTGTTTTTT.

The rearrangement uses TRBV19 and TRBJ1-2; D not resolved. This CDR3 contains 14 residues. Germline loops: CDR1 LNHDA, CDR2 SQIVND (reference sequence). Trimming pared 2 bases from V and 8 bases from J, leaving 15 bases between. In nucleotides, the CDR3 is TGTGCCAGTAGTATATCCGGGAAGAGGGCGGGCTACACCTTC. Translated: CASSISGKRAGYTF.

The rearrangement links TRBV7-2 to TRBJ1-6; no firm D call. The germline CDR1 and CDR2 sequences are SGHTA and FQGNSA. The CDR3 length is 15 residues. Trimming took 1 base from V and 6 from J, leaving 10 bases between them. CDR3 nucleotide sequence: TGTGCCAGCAGCTTAGAGATGGAGGCTAATTCACCCCTCCACTTT. It encodes CASSLEMEANSPLHF.

V is TRBV19 and J is TRBJ2-7; tentative D call: TRBD2 (6 bases). This CDR3 has 14 amino acids. Germline assignment: CDR1 LNHDA and CDR2 SQIVND (reference sequence). The ends were cut back, 3 bases at V and 4 bases at J, with 13 bases in the middle. In DNA form, the CDR3 reads TGTGCCAGTAGTATGGCCGGGGGTCAGTACGAGCAGTACTTC. Its translation: CASSMAGGQYEQYF.

This chain uses TRBV2 with TRBJ2-5, with TRBD1 matching 11 bases. The CDR3 contains 18 residues. Germline CDR1 is SNHLY and CDR2 is FYNNEI. V shed 2 bases, J shed 4 bases, and the junction held 12 bases outside the gene matches. The CDR3 reads CASSERHGGQGARETQYF. CDR3 nucleotides: TGTGCCAGCAGTGAAAGGCATGGAGGACAGGGGGCGCGAGAGACCCAGTACTTC.

V is TRBV20-1 and J is TRBJ1-1; TRBD1 might be the D (5 bases). Germline V CDR1 and CDR2: DFQATT, SNEGSKA (reference sequence). This CDR3 region has 10 residues. With 6 bases removed from V and 3 bases from J, the gap between germline ends came to 5 bases. The CDR3 here is CSAGDTEAFF. CDR3 in DNA: TGCAGTGCAGGGGACACTGAAGCTTTCTTT.

This clone was seen a few times. This chain uses TRBV7-9 with TRBJ2-1; the match to TRBD2 covers 7 bases. The V segment lost 1 base and the J segment 5 bases; nucleotides outside the gene matches: 8. Germline-derived CDR1 and CDR2 are SEHNR and FQNEAQ (reference sequence). CDR3 length equals 16 residues. For the CDR3, the DNA is TGTGCCAGCAGCTTAGACCCAGCGGGAAAGGACAATGAGCAGTTCTTC. Protein sequence: CASSLDPAGKDNEQFF.

The chain has TRBV6-5 and TRBJ1-1; 8 nucleotides match TRBD1. Trimming at V came to 0 bases and at J to 2 bases, leaving 2 bases not matched to a gene. This CDR3 has 15 residues. Germline CDR1 reads MNHEY; CDR2 reads SVGAGI. As DNA, the CDR3 is TGTGCCAGCAGTTACTCGACAGGGGCTAACACTGAAGCTTTCTTT. Protein product: CASSYSTGANTEAFF.

The chain combines TRBV7-9 with TRBJ1-2; D not resolved. The CDR3 is 14 residues long. Germline values: CDR1 SEHNR, CDR2 FQNEAQ (reference sequence). With 2 bases removed from V and 2 bases from J, the gap between germline ends came to 9 bases. The CDR3 DNA is TGTGCCAGCAGCTTATGGACTGAGAACTATGGCTACACCTTC. This codes for CASSLWTENYGYTF.

The rearrangement joins TRBV13 to TRBJ1-2; possibly TRBD1 for D (6 bases). Trimming left V 0 bases short and J 10 bases short, with 12 bases between. The germline V gene encodes CDR1 PRHDT and CDR2 FYEKMQ (reference sequence). The CDR3 contains 13 residues. The CDR3 region is CASSLGGQSYYTF. As DNA, the CDR3 is TGTGCCAGCAGCTTAGGAGGACAGTCCTACTACACCTTC. Drawing the rest from reference TRBV13 and TRBJ1-2, the complete variable domain is AAGVIQSPRHLIKEKRETATLKCYPIPRHDTVYWYQQGPGQDPQFLISFYEKMQSDKGSIPDRFSAQQFSDYHSELNMSSLELGDSALYFCASSLGGQSYYTFGSGTRLTVV.

The chain is built from TRBV30 and TRBJ2-2, with no clear D. Germline assignment: CDR1 GTSNPN and CDR2 SVGIG (reference sequence). The CDR3 runs to 12 residues. V lost 2 bases to trimming and J lost 8 bases, with 9 bases between them. The CDR3 DNA reads as TGTGCCTGGAGTAAATATTCGGGGGAGCTGTTTTTT. As protein: CAWSKYSGELFF.

The chain carries TRBV7-2 and TRBJ2-1, with D tentatively TRBD2 (5 bases). The CDR3 is made up of 15 amino acids. Germline assignment: CDR1 SGHTA and CDR2 FQGNSA. The V gene lost 1 base and the J gene lost 2 bases, with 9 bases spanning the gap. This chain's CDR3 is CASSLEGSPYNEQFF. The CDR3 DNA reads as TGTGCCAGCAGCTTAGAAGGGAGCCCCTACAATGAGCAGTTCTTC.

This clone was seen more than once but under ten times. The rearrangement links TRBV30 to TRBJ2-2, with D tentatively TRBD1 (6 bases). Germline CDR1 reads GTSNPN; CDR2 reads SVGIG (reference sequence). Between the trimmed V and J ends, which lost 1 base and 8 bases, there was a span of 8 bases. The CDR3 has 12 residues. The CDR3 loop is CAWSAQGGELFF. CDR3 nucleotides: TGTGCCTGGAGTGCACAGGGTGGGGAGCTGTTTTTT.

The CDR3 DNA follows: TGTGCCAGCAGTTCTTACACCGGAAGGGAGACTGAAGCTTTCTTT. Its translation is CASSSYTGRETEAFF. This chain uses TRBV6-5 with TRBJ1-1; D is ambiguous. V dropped 4 bases and J dropped 5 bases, with 17 bases sitting between them. Germline-derived CDR1 and CDR2 are MNHEY and SVGAGI. The CDR3 consists of 15 residues.

In this sample, this clone turned up a few times. The genes are TRBV5-8 and TRBJ1-5, with TRBD1 matching over 7 bases. The length of the CDR3 is 14 residues. The trim removed 5 bases at V and 7 bases at J, leaving 9 bases unmatched. Germline V gene data show CDR1 as SGHTS and CDR2 as YDEGEE. The CDR3 DNA is TGTGCCAGCAGGCGCGGGACAGTAGAACAGCCCCAGCATTTT. It codes for CASRRGTVEQPQHF.

The V and J genes are TRBV19 and TRBJ2-7, with 9 bases that match TRBD1. With V trimmed by 8 bases and J by 5 bases, 16 bases remained unmatched. The CDR3 length is 16 residues. CDR1 LNHDA and CDR2 SQIVND come from the germline V gene (reference sequence). CDR3 DNA: TGTGCCAGTTCCCAGGGCGGGACAGGGTATGCCAACGAGCAGTACTTC. Its translation: CASSQGGTGYANEQYF.

The chain is built from TRBV18 and TRBJ1-3; 9 nucleotides line up with TRBD1. This CDR3 contains 17 residues. Trimming cost V 1 base and J 7 bases; bases outside gene matches: 11. Germline CDR1 and CDR2: KGHSH and LQKENI. CDR3 DNA: TGTGCCAGCTCACCACTCGGAGGGGCGGACAGGGGTAACACCATATATTTT. Protein sequence: CASSPLGGADRGNTIYF.

This clone showed up just a few times. The chain carries TRBV9 and TRBJ2-7; TRBD1 aligns across 8 bases. The CDR3 length is 13 residues. Germline assignment: CDR1 SGDLS and CDR2 YYNGEE. The V segment lost 4 bases and the J segment 5 bases; nucleotides outside the gene matches: 5. For the CDR3, the DNA is TGTGCCAGCAGCCCATGGACAGGGCACGAGCAGTACTTC. This translates into CASSPWTGHEQYF.